A single sample gave rise to the 21 T cell receptor beta chains below, sequenced in a study of T cells in Graves' hyperthyroidism and ophthalmopathy. RNA transcripts were the template for amplifying TCR beta CDR3 regions. With the HTBI primer set, the TCR CDR3 went through a first round of RT-PCR. TCRdb re-called the multiplex PCR reads through MiXCR, storing one row per CDR3 protein. The sample consists of more than 150,000 distinct CDR3 sequences, approximately 17% of them appearing once. The sequenced sample consisted of blood. The receptors were sampled from a woman aged 50 to 65 with Graves' hyperthyroidism.

This clonotype was observed at least ten times. The chain uses TRBV28 and TRBJ1-5, with TRBD1 matching 7 bases. The V and J ends lost 6 bases and 0 bases, in that order; junction bases with no gene match: 5. The CDR3 sequence is 15 residues long. Looked up from germline, CDR1 is MDHEN and CDR2 is SYDVKM. The CDR3 DNA is TGTGCCAGCAGCCAGACAGGGCATAGCAATCAGCCCCAGCATTTT. Its translation is CASSQTGHSNQPQHF.

This clonotype was seen ten or more times. This sequence joins TRBV5-8 and TRBJ2-5; 9 nucleotides align to TRBD1. This CDR3 has 16 amino acids. Per germline, CDR1 SGHTS and CDR2 YDEGEE. Trimming removed 1 base from V and 3 bases from J; junction bases left unmatched: 7. The CDR3 nucleotides are TGTGCCAGCAGCTTGTCTATGGGGACAGGGAAAGAGACCCAGTACTTC. Its protein product is CASSLSMGTGKETQYF.

This clonotype came up once. This chain uses TRBV29-1 with TRBJ2-6; D is undetermined. Germline loops: CDR1 SQVTM, CDR2 ANQGSEA. V was pared by 5 bases and J by 4 bases, with 9 bases between. This CDR3 has 13 residues. The CDR3 nucleotides read TGCAGCGTTACCGCACTGGGGGCCAACGTCCTGACTTTC. Its protein is CSVTALGANVLTF.

This clonotype was counted ten times or more. V usage is TRBV18 and J usage is TRBJ1-5; D is unresolved. Germline V gene sequence: CDR1 KGHSH, CDR2 LQKENI. Deletions cut 2 bases from V and 5 bases from J, with 13 bases between. This CDR3 contains 15 residues. Written as DNA, the CDR3 is TGTGCCAGCTCACCAAGACGGATGAGCGATCAGCCCCAGCATTTT. It translates to CASSPRRMSDQPQHF. Using reference TRBV18 and TRBJ1-5 for the parts outside the CDR3, the full variable domain is NAGVMQNPRHLVRRRGQEARLRCSPMKGHSHVYWYRQLPEEGLKFMVYLQKENIIDESGMPKERFSAEFPKEGPSILRIQQVVRGDSAAYFCASSPRRMSDQPQHFGDGTRLSIL.

The sample holds one count of this clonotype. The chain is built from TRBV5-4 and TRBJ1-1; D gene unclear. Germline CDR1 reads SGHNT; CDR2 reads YYREEE (reference sequence). V was trimmed by 2 bases and J by 0 bases, leaving 14 bases between them. This CDR3 spans 16 amino acids. The CDR3 nucleotides are TGTGCCAGCAGCTTATGGGGAGGAATATTGAACACTGAAGCTTTCTTT. Translated: CASSLWGGILNTEAFF.

This clonotype was found many times. This chain links TRBV6-2 or TRBV6-3 with TRBJ1-1; D remains ambiguous. The CDR3 is 14 amino acids. The V gene's germline CDR1 is MNHEY and CDR2 SVGEGT. V was cut by 6 bases and J by 0 bases, with 11 bases left in between. CDR3 nucleotides: TGTGCCAGCAGCCACAACCACCTGAACACTGAAGCTTTCTTT. This gives the protein CASSHNHLNTEAFF.

The V call is TRBV7-2, the J call TRBJ2-1, with 7 bases fitting TRBD2. The CDR3 is made up of 15 amino acids. J was trimmed by 5 bases and V by 5 bases; bases with no gene match: 9. CDR1 is SGHTA and CDR2 is FQGNSA in the germline V gene. As DNA, the CDR3 is TGTGCCAGCAGCCCCCAGTCGGGAGGACACAATGAGCAGTTCTTC. Translation: CASSPQSGGHNEQFF.

This clonotype was counted at least ten times. The rearrangement joins TRBV29-1 to TRBJ1-1; TRBD1 might be the D (5 bases). This CDR3 is 14 amino acids long. CDR1 is SQVTM, CDR2 ANQGSEA, per germline. Trimming cost V 3 bases and J 3 bases, with 14 bases left between them. This chain's CDR3 is CSVDFRDGYTEAFF. CDR3 nucleotides: TGCAGCGTTGATTTCCGGGACGGATACACTGAAGCTTTCTTT.

The table lists this clonotype with many counts. The rearrangement uses TRBV7-3 and TRBJ2-3; 9 bases match TRBD2. The CDR3 has 16 amino acids. The J segment lost 3 bases and the V segment lost 2 bases, leaving 6 bases of the junction unmatched. Germline-derived CDR1 and CDR2 are SGHTA and FQGTGA. CDR3 in amino acids: CASSLDAGGQTDTQYF. The CDR3, as DNA: TGTGCCAGCAGCTTAGATGCGGGGGGGCAAACAGATACGCAGTATTTT.

The V call is TRBV10-3, the J call TRBJ1-5, with no clear D. From germline, CDR1 is ENHRY and CDR2 SYGVKD. The CDR3 is made up of 14 amino acids. V was clipped by 3 bases and J by 0 bases, with 6 bases between them. The CDR3 protein is CAISEQYSNQPQHF. Written as DNA, the CDR3 is TGTGCCATCAGTGAACAGTATAGCAATCAGCCCCAGCATTTT.

J is TRBJ2-1 and V is TRBV4-3; D perhaps matches TRBD1 (7 bases). V lost 2 bases, J lost 1 base, and 12 bases lay in between. The length of the CDR3 is 16 residues. CDR1 and CDR2 (germline): LGHNA, YSLEER. CDR3 nucleotide sequence: TGCGCCAGCAGCCAATTACAGGGGAGGTCCTACAATGAGCAGTTCTTC. As protein: CASSQLQGRSYNEQFF.

This clonotype occurred a few times. This sequence joins TRBV9 and TRBJ2-2; 8 bases match TRBD2. Germline V lookup: CDR1 SGDLS, CDR2 YYNGEE. The trim removed 0 bases at V and 5 bases at J, leaving 15 bases unmatched. The CDR3 length is 19 residues. The CDR3 DNA sequence: TGTGCCAGCAGCGTAGTCCCCGCGCGGGGGGACCCCGTGACCGGGGAGCTGTTTTTT. Encoded protein: CASSVVPARGDPVTGELFF.

This clonotype was counted at least ten times. This sequence joins TRBV7-9 and TRBJ2-5, with D possibly TRBD1 on 5 matching bases. The CDR3 extends over 16 amino acids. Trimming removed 4 bases from V and 1 base from J, with 16 bases in between. Germline assignment: CDR1 SEHNR and CDR2 FQNEAQ (reference sequence). The CDR3 nucleotides read TGTGCCAGCAGCTCTCCCTATTCAACAGGCCAAGAGACCCAGTACTTC. Its protein is CASSSPYSTGQETQYF.

In its sample, this clonotype was seen many times. This chain links TRBV27 with TRBJ2-3; 7 bases are shared with TRBD1. Trimming removed 10 bases from V and 0 bases from J; junction bases left unmatched: 7. The CDR3 sequence is 14 residues long. Looked up from germline, CDR1 is MNHEY and CDR2 is SMNVEV (reference sequence). CDR3 region: CATHPTGSTDTQYF. CDR3 in DNA: TGTGCCACCCACCCGACAGGGAGCACAGATACGCAGTATTTT.

The sample holds many counts of this clonotype. The chain links TRBV7-3 to TRBJ1-1; D uncertain. The germline gives CDR1 SGHTA, CDR2 FQGTGA. The CDR3 runs 13 residues. Between the trimmed V and J ends, which lost 5 bases and 4 bases, there was a span of 11 bases. The DNA for the CDR3 is TGTGCCAGCAGCGACGGACGAGCCACTGAAGCTTTCTTT. Protein sequence: CASSDGRATEAFF.

This clonotype was detected ten times or more. The CDR3 nucleotides are TGTGCCAGCAGTTTATGGGGACAGGGGGCTAATGACGAGCAGTACTTC. It is translated as CASSLWGQGANDEQYF. The J gene is TRBJ2-7, the V gene TRBV28, with 12 bases identical to TRBD1. This CDR3 is 16 amino acids long. In germline, CDR1 is MDHEN, CDR2 SYDVKM. Losses at the gene ends were 0 bases for V and 5 bases for J; bases not matched to a gene: 5. Drawing the rest from reference TRBV28 and TRBJ2-7, the complete variable domain is DVKVTQSSRYLVKRTGEKVFLECVQDMDHENMFWYRQDPGLGLRLIYFSYDVKMKEKGDIPEGYSVSREKKERFSLILESASTNQTSMYLCASSLWGQGANDEQYFGPGTRLTVT.

This clonotype has at least ten counts. The chain combines TRBV19 with TRBJ1-5, with 7 bases aligning to TRBD1. Trimming cost V 5 bases and J 4 bases; bases outside gene matches: 5. The CDR3 spans 14 residues. Looked up from germline, CDR1 is LNHDA and CDR2 is SQIVND (reference sequence). Here the CDR3 reads CASSYGTANQPQHF. The DNA for the CDR3 is TGTGCCAGTAGTTACGGGACAGCAAATCAGCCCCAGCATTTT.

This clonotype appeared many times. The chain couples TRBV20-1 to TRBJ2-1; the D gene is possibly TRBD1 (6 bases). The V gene's germline CDR1 is DFQATT and CDR2 SNEGSKA (reference sequence). V dropped 7 bases and J dropped 0 bases, with 13 bases sitting between them. This CDR3 contains 14 residues. This CDR3 is CSGADSTSYNEQFF. For the CDR3, the DNA is TGCAGTGGCGCGGACAGCACCTCCTACAATGAGCAGTTCTTC.

This clonotype was seen at least ten times. V is TRBV27 and J is TRBJ2-7; D gene ambiguous. V was clipped by 6 bases and J by 3 bases, with 15 bases between them. The germline gives CDR1 MNHEY, CDR2 SMNVEV (reference sequence). CDR3 length: 14 residues. The CDR3 nucleotides read TGTGCCAGCAGAGAGGCAGCCTCCTACTACGAGCAGTACTTC. Residues: CASREAASYYEQYF.

At least ten counts were recorded for this clonotype. The rearrangement links TRBV7-8 to TRBJ2-3; D not certain. The germline V gene encodes CDR1 SGHVS and CDR2 FQNEAQ. V dropped 0 bases and J dropped 5 bases, with 9 bases sitting between them. The CDR3 loop spans 14 amino acids. CDR3 DNA sequence: TGTGCCAGCAGCTTAGCGTGGGGAAGAGATACGCAGTATTTT. It codes for CASSLAWGRDTQYF.

The V and J genes are TRBV7-6 and TRBJ2-7; 7 positions match TRBD2. Germline-derived CDR1 and CDR2 are SGHVS and FNYEAQ. The CDR3 is 13 amino acids. V was clipped by 3 bases and J by 3 bases; unmatched bases: 2. CDR3 in amino acids: CASSFGTIYEQYF. DNA for the CDR3: TGTGCCAGCAGCTTCGGGACTATCTACGAGCAGTACTTC.